This entry is about one T cell receptor beta chain. V lost 2 bases, J lost 5 bases, and 7 bases stayed unmatched. Germline CDR1 and CDR2: MNHNY and SVGAGI (reference sequence). The CDR3 contains 16 residues. The deep-level immunoSEQ assay was used. Method: immunoSEQ multiplex PCR; TCRdb's copy keeps in-frame clones and lacks some. The data contain roughly 2.5 million clones, more than 80% of them singletons. The data belong to a study of shared clonotypes between healthy human individuals. This TCR came from a young man in good health. Material for sequencing was naive CD4+ T cells sorted from blood. As to subset: CD45RA+ positively selected. The gene calls are TRBV6-6 and TRBJ2-5, with 11 bases aligning to TRBD1. The CDR3 reads CASSYPRTGGWETQYF. As DNA, the CDR3 is TGTGCCAGCAGTTACCCCCGGACAGGGGGCTGGGAGACCCAGTACTTC.